The following is a T cell receptor beta chain sequence with its context. The length of the CDR3 is 14 residues. Germline V gives CDR1 LGHDT, CDR2 YNNKEL (reference sequence). The ends lost 4 bases at V and 3 bases at J; junction bases unmatched: 1. Participant ages covered about 18 to 89 years across 24 US areas. The recovered donors of Cohort 3 showed two negative PCRs, clearance, or symptom resolution. Per the original data handling: Reference gene primer amplification yielded estimated nucleated cell counts. Here immunoSEQ multiplex PCR was the method, and the copy in TCRdb shows in-frame clones only, minus some. V, J and clone size are taken as reported in that table, and D and trimming were inferred from the DNA itself. The table shows 300,000 or so clones, with over 85% occurring only once. The sample comes from a study of blood T cell repertoires in COVID-19. On the study more broadly: Specimens from acute and convalescent COVID-19 originated in the United States, Italy and Spain.

The rearrangement joins TRBV3-1 (or the pseudogene TRBV3-2) to TRBJ2-5; 11 nucleotides line up with TRBD2. The source material was PBMCs or T cells enriched from blood (not recorded which). The receptor comes from a man aged 55 to 69 who had recovered from COVID-19. CDR3 sequence: CASSPSGRKETQYF. The CDR3 nucleotides are TGTGCCAGCAGCCCTAGCGGGAGGAAAGAGACCCAGTACTTC.